The clone carrying this T cell receptor beta chain was observed a single time. As processed by the authors: It was from reference gene primer amplification that nucleated cell counts were estimated. Profiled with immunoSEQ multiplex PCR; TCRdb holds only in-frame clones, not every one. V, J and clone size derive from that table, while D and trimming were established from the DNA sequence. The table has about 170,000 clones, 80% to 85% seen once; the top ten hold approximately 10%. The sample belongs to a study of blood T cell repertoires in COVID-19. Across the whole study: Both acute and convalescent COVID-19 samples were obtained from the United States, Italy and Spain. Nucleic acid was either cDNA or gDNA, and it came from T cells, B-cell-depleted T cells, or PBMCs.

The clonotype originates from a man in his sixties or seventies with active or convalescent COVID-19. The sequencing input was peripheral blood.

This CDR3 reads CASSLVRGVDEQYF. CDR3 sequence (DNA): TGTGCCAGCAGCTTAGTTAGGGGTGTCGACGAGCAGTACTTC. The chain uses TRBV11-2 and TRBJ2-7; TRBD1 might be the D (5 bases). The CDR3 spans 14 residues. Looked up from germline, CDR1 is SGHAT and CDR2 is FQNNGV. V dropped 1 base and J dropped 5 bases, with 12 bases sitting between them.